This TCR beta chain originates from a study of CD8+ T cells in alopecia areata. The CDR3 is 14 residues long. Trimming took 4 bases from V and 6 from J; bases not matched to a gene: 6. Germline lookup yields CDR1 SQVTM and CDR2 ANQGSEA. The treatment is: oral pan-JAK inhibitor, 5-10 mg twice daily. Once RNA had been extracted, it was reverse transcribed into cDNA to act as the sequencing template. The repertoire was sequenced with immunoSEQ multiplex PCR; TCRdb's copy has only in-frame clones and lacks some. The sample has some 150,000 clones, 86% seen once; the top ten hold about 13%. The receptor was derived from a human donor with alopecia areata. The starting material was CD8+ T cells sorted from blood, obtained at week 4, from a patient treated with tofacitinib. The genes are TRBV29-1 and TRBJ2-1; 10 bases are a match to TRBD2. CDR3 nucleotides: TGCAGCGTTGTGCCTAGCGGGAGCGTCAATGAGCAGTTCTTC. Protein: CSVVPSGSVNEQFF.